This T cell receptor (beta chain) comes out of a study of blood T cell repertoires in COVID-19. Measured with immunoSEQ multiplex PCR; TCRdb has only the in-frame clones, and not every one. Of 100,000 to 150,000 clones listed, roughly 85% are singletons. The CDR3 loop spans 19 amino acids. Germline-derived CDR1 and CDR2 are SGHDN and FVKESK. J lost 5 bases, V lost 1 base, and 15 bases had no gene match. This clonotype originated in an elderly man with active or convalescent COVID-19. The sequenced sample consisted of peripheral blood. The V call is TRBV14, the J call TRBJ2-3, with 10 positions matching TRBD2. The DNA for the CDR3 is TGTGCCAGCAGCCAAGGCCGCACCAGCGGGAGGGCCCTCAGAGATACGCAGTATTTT. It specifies CASSQGRTSGRALRDTQYF.